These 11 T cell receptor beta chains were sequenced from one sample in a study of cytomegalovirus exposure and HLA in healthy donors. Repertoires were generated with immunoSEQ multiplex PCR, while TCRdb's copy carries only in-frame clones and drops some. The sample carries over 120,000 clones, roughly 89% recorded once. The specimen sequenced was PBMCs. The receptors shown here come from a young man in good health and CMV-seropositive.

CDR3 sequence reads: CASRGGTAGANVLTF. CDR3 DNA: TGTGCCAGCAGGGGTGGGACAGCCGGGGCCAACGTCCTGACTTTC. J is TRBJ2-6 and V is TRBV6-5; 7 bases align to TRBD1. Germline V gives CDR1 MNHEY, CDR2 SVGAGI. The ends lost 6 bases at V and 4 bases at J; junction bases unmatched: 6. The CDR3 has 15 residues.

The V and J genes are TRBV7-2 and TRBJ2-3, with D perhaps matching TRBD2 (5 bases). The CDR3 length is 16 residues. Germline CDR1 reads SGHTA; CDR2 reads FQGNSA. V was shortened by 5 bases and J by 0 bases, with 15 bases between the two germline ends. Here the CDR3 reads CASSPGRTGSTDTQYF. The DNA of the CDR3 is TGTGCCAGCAGCCCGGGGAGAACGGGAAGCACAGATACGCAGTATTTT.

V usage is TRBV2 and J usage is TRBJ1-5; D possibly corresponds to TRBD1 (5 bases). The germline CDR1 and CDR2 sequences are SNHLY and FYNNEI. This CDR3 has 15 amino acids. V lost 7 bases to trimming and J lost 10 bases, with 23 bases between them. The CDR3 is CASKGLGGSLEPQHF. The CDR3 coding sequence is TGTGCCAGCAAGGGTCTTGGGGGGAGCCTAGAACCCCAGCATTTT.

The CDR3 sequence: CATIDRGGSEKLFF. The CDR3 DNA reads as TGTGCCACCATAGACAGGGGTGGTAGCGAAAAACTGTTTTTT. V usage is TRBV19 and J usage is TRBJ1-4, with 8 bases identical to TRBD1. The CDR3 consists of 14 residues. V shed 10 bases and J 8 bases; nucleotides not matched to a gene: 12. Looked up from germline, CDR1 is LNHDA and CDR2 is SQIVND (reference sequence).

CDR3 residues: CASRTGPSYGYTF. CDR3 coding DNA: TGTGCCAGCCGGACAGGGCCCAGCTATGGCTACACCTTC. The chain recombines TRBV5-8 with TRBJ1-2; 8 bases fit TRBD1. The CDR3 length is 13 residues. V lost 7 bases and J lost 4; bases outside the gene matches: 6. Germline V gene sequence: CDR1 SGHTS, CDR2 YDEGEE.

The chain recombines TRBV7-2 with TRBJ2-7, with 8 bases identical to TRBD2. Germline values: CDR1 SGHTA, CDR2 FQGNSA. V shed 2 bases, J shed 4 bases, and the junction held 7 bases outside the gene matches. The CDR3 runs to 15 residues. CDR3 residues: CASSLSDGGGYEQYF. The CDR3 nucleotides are TGTGCCAGCAGCTTAAGTGACGGCGGGGGGTACGAGCAGTACTTC.

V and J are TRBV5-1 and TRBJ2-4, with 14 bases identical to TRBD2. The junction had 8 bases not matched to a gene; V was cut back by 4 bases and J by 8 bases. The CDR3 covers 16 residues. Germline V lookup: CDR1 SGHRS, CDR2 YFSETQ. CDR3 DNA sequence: TGCGCCAGCAGCAGGGGACTAGCGGGAGAGGTGGACATTCAGTACTTC. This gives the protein CASSRGLAGEVDIQYF.

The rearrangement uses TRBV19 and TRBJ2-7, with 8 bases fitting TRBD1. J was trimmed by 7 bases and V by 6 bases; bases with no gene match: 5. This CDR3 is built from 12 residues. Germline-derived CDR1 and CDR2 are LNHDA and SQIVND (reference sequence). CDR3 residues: CASSPRDREQYF. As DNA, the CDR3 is TGTGCCAGTAGCCCCCGGGACAGGGAGCAGTACTTC.

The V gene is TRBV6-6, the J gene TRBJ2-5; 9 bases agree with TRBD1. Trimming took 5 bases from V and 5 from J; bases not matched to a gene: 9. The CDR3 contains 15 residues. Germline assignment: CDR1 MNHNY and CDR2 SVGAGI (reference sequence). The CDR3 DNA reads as TGTGCCAGCAGTACTCGACAGGGGGTAGAGGAGACCCAGTACTTC. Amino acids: CASSTRQGVEETQYF.

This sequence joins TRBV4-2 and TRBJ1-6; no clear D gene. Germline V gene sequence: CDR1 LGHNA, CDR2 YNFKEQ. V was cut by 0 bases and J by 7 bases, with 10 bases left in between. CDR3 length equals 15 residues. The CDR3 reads CASSQDGELNSPLHF. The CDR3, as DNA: TGTGCCAGCAGCCAAGACGGGGAATTGAATTCACCCCTCCACTTT.

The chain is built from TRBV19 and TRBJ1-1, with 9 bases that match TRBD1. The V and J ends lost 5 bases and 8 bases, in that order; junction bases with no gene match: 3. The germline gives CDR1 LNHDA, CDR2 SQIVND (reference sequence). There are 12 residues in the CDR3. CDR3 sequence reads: CASSWGQGEAFF. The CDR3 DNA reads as TGTGCCAGTAGTTGGGGACAGGGAGAAGCTTTCTTT.